Included here is one TCR beta chain sequence, with context. What it binds is not known. Each CDR3 protein is one row after TCRdb ran MiXCR on the 5' RACE reads. This repertoire shows 520,000 or so distinct CDR3 sequences, roughly a fifth found once; its top ten account for 0.75% to 0.95%. This CDR3 is built from 13 residues. Germline V gives CDR1 DFQATT, CDR2 SNEGSKA (reference sequence). The sample is drawn from a study of identical twins. Study-wide results and limits: Because invariant MAIT and iNKT cells could be present, zero-insertion analyses could be partly confounded.

In addition, the sample was reused for a study of T cells expressing NK-cell markers. That paper notes: Sorting was limited to alpha-beta TCR-expressing T cells with an anti-gamma-delta TCR antibody in several experiments. Uncertainty persisted over the HCMV specificity of expanded NKG2C+ T cell clones.

Sequenced input: CD4+ T cells sorted from blood. The chain carries TRBV20-1 and TRBJ2-1; 8 bases align to TRBD2. The clonotype comes from a woman aged 18-29 years in good health. The CDR3 DNA follows: TGCAGCGGCGTCGCGGGAGGAGCTAATGAGCAGTTCTTC. Translation: CSGVAGGANEQFF.